Sequencing of this T cell receptor beta chain was carried out in a study of T cell responses to AZD1222 COVID-19 vaccine. Notes on this clone: Its specificity is unknown.

The germline V gene encodes CDR1 SGHTA and CDR2 FQGNSA. The V segment lost 4 bases and the J segment 2 bases; nucleotides outside the gene matches: 6. This CDR3 has 16 amino acids. Repertoires were generated with immunoSEQ multiplex PCR, while TCRdb's copy carries only in-frame clones and drops some. There are 100,000 to 150,000 clones in the sample; roughly 86% occur only once, and about 10% lies in the top ten. Study-wide points: Among spike-specific TCRs, nearly half reportedly target unmutated variant regions. Two AZD1222 administrations were followed by greater Spike-specific TCR breadth and depth. Among AZD1222 vaccinees, only five to seven were seropositive at baseline. Spike was spanned by vaccine-associated CD4 TCRs, with dominance at 160-218 and 743-854.

This receptor was obtained from an adult in good health. The chain uses TRBV7-2 and TRBJ2-1, with 9 bases matching TRBD2. The source was peripheral blood, collected on day 0 of AZD1222 vaccination. CDR3 region: CASSYRSGRTYNEQFF. The CDR3 region has the DNA TGTGCCAGCAGCTACCGCAGCGGGAGGACCTACAATGAGCAGTTCTTC.